One and the same sample provided the 9 T cell receptor beta chains below, sequenced in a study of blood T cell repertoires in COVID-19 (dated by TCRdb to 2018 to 2021). Library creation used the immunoSEQ multiplex PCR assay. TCRdb provides this immuneACCESS table in a form limited to in-frame rearrangements. Some clones are lacking; in checked studies, under half of them reflect an unresolved V gene, and why the rest are absent is not known. This sample lists about 140,000 clones; about 91% were detected once. Over 0.75% of the sample belongs to the ten largest clones. Specimen: peripheral blood. These receptors were obtained from a woman aged 45 to 65 with acute or convalescent COVID-19.

This clone was recorded once. V and J are TRBV5-1 and TRBJ1-1, with D perhaps TRBD1 (6 bases). Per the germline V gene, CDR1 is SGHRS and CDR2 is YFSETQ. The CDR3 totals 14 residues. Trimming pared 1 base from V and 3 bases from J, leaving 10 bases between. The CDR3 coding sequence is TGCGCCAGCAGCTTGCAAGGGGGATACACTGAAGCTTTCTTT. Its protein product is CASSLQGGYTEAFF.

This clone occurred a few times. This chain uses TRBV5-4 with TRBJ1-2; perhaps TRBD1 as D (6 bases). V dropped 2 bases and J dropped 4 bases, with 9 bases sitting between them. CDR1 is SGHNT and CDR2 is YYREEE in the germline V gene (reference sequence). The CDR3 loop spans 13 amino acids. Here the CDR3 DNA reads TGTGCCAGCAGCTTTACAGGGCTCTATGGCTACACCTTC. Its translation: CASSFTGLYGYTF. The full variable domain, completed using reference TRBV5-4 and TRBJ1-2, is ETGVTQSPTHLIKTRGQQVTLRCSSQSGHNTVSWYQQALGQGPQFIFQYYREEENGRGNFPPRFSGLQFPNYSSELNVNALELDDSALYLCASSFTGLYGYTFGSGTRLTVV.

The chain joins TRBV7-3 to TRBJ2-3; weak D call: TRBD1 (6 bases). V lost 4 bases and J 4 bases, leaving 12 bases between the germline ends. Germline V gene data show CDR1 as SGHTA and CDR2 as FQGTGA. The CDR3 covers 14 residues. Written as DNA, the CDR3 is TGTGCCAGCAGCTCTCCAAACAGGGCAGATACGCAGTATTTT. It specifies CASSSPNRADTQYF.

V gene TRBV7-9 combines with J gene TRBJ1-1; 8 nucleotides align to TRBD1. Germline V CDR1 and CDR2: SEHNR, FQNEAQ (reference sequence). The CDR3 has 14 amino acids. The V gene end was trimmed by 5 bases and the J gene end by 4 bases; junction bases not matched to a gene: 6. In nucleotides, the CDR3 is TGTGCCAGCAGCCATTCAACAGGGGGCACTGAAGCTTTCTTT. Translated, it gives CASSHSTGGTEAFF.

The chain uses TRBV5-6 and TRBJ2-7; possibly TRBD2 for D (7 bases). V lost 0 bases and J lost 3, with 16 bases in between. The CDR3 spans 16 residues. Per the germline V gene, CDR1 is SGHDT and CDR2 is YYEEEE. The CDR3, as DNA: TGTGCCAGCAGCTTGGTTCCGGGGGGCCTTCTCTACGAGCAGTACTTC. It translates to CASSLVPGGLLYEQYF.

The chain uses TRBV7-9 and TRBJ2-1, with TRBD2 matching 14 bases. The V gene end was trimmed by 5 bases and the J gene end by 9 bases; junction bases not matched to a gene: 6. The germline CDR1 and CDR2 sequences are SEHNR and FQNEAQ (reference sequence). The CDR3 contains 15 residues. Here the CDR3 reads CASSLGLAGGSEQFF. CDR3 bases: TGTGCCAGCAGCCTTGGACTAGCGGGGGGCAGTGAGCAGTTCTTC.

This chain joins TRBV28 and TRBJ1-5; tentatively, D is TRBD1 (6 bases). V was clipped by 6 bases and J by 3 bases, with 15 bases between them. Germline CDR1 is MDHEN and CDR2 is SYDVKM. The CDR3 totals 15 residues. DNA for the CDR3: TGTGCCAGCAGCAGTGACAGGCTCTACAATCAGCCCCAGCATTTT. Amino acids: CASSSDRLYNQPQHF.

This clone was counted once. The V call is TRBV23-1, the J call TRBJ2-7, with 8 bases fitting TRBD1. TRBV23-1 falls under the ORF class, with uncertain function. CDR3 size: 12 residues. The J segment lost 2 bases and the V segment lost 9 bases, leaving 3 bases of the junction unmatched. The CDR3 coding sequence is TGCGCCAGGGACAGGGTCACCTACGAGCAGTACTTC. This sequence encodes CARDRVTYEQYF.

The chain is built from TRBV6-6 and TRBJ2-1, with D possibly TRBD2 on 7 matching bases. Trimming removed 5 bases at V and 8 bases at J, with 25 bases between. Germline V gene data show CDR1 as MNHNY and CDR2 as SVGAGI (reference sequence). This CDR3 has 17 residues. The CDR3 here is CASSPLGGALAIDEQFF. CDR3 DNA: TGTGCCAGCAGTCCCCTTGGGGGGGCACTAGCGATTGATGAGCAGTTCTTC.